This T cell receptor (beta chain) originates from a study of T cells after yellow fever vaccination. Findings and limits, study-wide: Clones that expanded after primary vaccination mostly reappeared after the booster (roughly 96% CD4, about 89% CD8).

This clonotype has more than one count but fewer than ten. Its antigen remains unknown. The CDR3 is 12 amino acids. The ends were cut back, 8 bases at V and 5 bases at J, with 13 bases in the middle. CDR1 and CDR2 from the germline V gene are MDHEN and SYDVKM. Template switching by 5'RACE produced TCR cDNA, adding a universal primer site and UMIs. A single record per CDR3 protein comes from TCRdb applying MiXCR to the 5' RACE reads. Of approximately 330,000 distinct CDR3 sequences detected, about 4% appear once; the ten largest clones hold roughly 25%. The chain employs TRBV28 and TRBJ2-7; D gene ambiguous. Sample: PBMCs, taken 5 days after the yellow fever booster vaccination. The origin of this receptor is a man younger than 35 who received the YFV17D yellow fever vaccine. CDR3 nucleotides: TGTGCCAGCTCAGGTCGGGTTGACGAGCAGTACTTC. Protein: CASSGRVDEQYF. The variable domain in full, with the rest retrieved from reference TRBV28 and TRBJ2-7, is DVKVTQSSRYLVKRTGEKVFLECVQDMDHENMFWYRQDPGLGLRLIYFSYDVKMKEKGDIPEGYSVSREKKERFSLILESASTNQTSMYLCASSGRVDEQYFGPGTRLTVT.